The next 4 T cell receptor beta chains were all read from a single sample in a study of CD8 T cells in ankylosing spondylitis. MiXCR, applied by TCRdb to the 5' RACE reads, yields one record per CDR3 protein. Here the sample spans 200,000 or so distinct CDR3 sequences, roughly 20% being singletons. The specimen was blood, either unsorted or a sorted T cell fraction (not recorded which). These receptors were collected from a male donor aged 10-30 years with ankylosing spondylitis or in good health (not recorded which).

This clonotype was seen a single time. The chain has TRBV7-2 and TRBJ2-3; no definite D call. The V and J ends lost 0 bases and 5 bases respectively, with 6 bases between them. The germline V gene has CDR1 SGHTA and CDR2 FQGNSA. The CDR3 extends over 13 amino acids. Here the CDR3 reads CASSLAIVDTQYF. The CDR3 DNA follows: TGTGCCAGCAGCTTAGCGATTGTAGATACGCAGTATTTT.

The chain uses TRBV24-1 and TRBJ2-7; D tentatively fits TRBD1 or TRBD2 (6 bases each). The CDR3 is made up of 16 amino acids. The germline gives CDR1 KGHDR, CDR2 SFDVKD. V lost 5 bases and J lost 5, with 21 bases in between. The CDR3, as DNA: TGTGCCACCAGTGGACAGGTTGCCACCCGGAGGGACGAGCAGTACGTC. It yields the protein CATSGQVATRRDEQYV.

In its sample, this clonotype was seen many times. This rearrangement joins TRBV20-1 to TRBJ2-7; possibly TRBD2 for D (6 bases). V lost 3 bases and J 1 base, leaving 16 bases between the germline ends. The CDR3 consists of 15 residues. Germline V gene sequence: CDR1 DFQATT, CDR2 SNEGSKA (reference sequence). The CDR3 sequence is CSASGQGGGSYEQYF. In DNA form, the CDR3 reads TGCAGTGCTAGCGGCCAGGGAGGTGGGTCCTACGAGCAGTACTTC.

Many counts were recorded for this clonotype. This sequence joins TRBV7-9 and TRBJ1-2; D is undetermined. The V gene lost 5 bases and the J gene lost 4 bases, with 11 bases spanning the gap. The V gene's germline CDR1 is SEHNR and CDR2 FQNEAQ (reference sequence). The CDR3 runs 13 residues. The CDR3, as DNA: TGTGCCAGCAGCCAAGCGGGGATCTATGGCTACACCTTC. It specifies CASSQAGIYGYTF.